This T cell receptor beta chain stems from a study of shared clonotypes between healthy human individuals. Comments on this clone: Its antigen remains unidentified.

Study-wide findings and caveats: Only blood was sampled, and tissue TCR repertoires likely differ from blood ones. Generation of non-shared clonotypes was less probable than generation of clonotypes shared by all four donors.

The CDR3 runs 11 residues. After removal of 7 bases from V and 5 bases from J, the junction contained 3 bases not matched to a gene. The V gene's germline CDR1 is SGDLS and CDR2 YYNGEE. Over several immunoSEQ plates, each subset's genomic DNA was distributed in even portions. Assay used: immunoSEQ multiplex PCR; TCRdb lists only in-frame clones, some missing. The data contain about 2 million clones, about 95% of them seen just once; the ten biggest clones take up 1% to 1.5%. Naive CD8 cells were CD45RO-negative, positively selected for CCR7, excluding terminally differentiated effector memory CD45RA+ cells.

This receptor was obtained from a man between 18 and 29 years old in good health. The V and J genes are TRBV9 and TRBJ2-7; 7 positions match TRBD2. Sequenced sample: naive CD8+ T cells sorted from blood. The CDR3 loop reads CASGGENEQYF. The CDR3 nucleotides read TGTGCCAGCGGGGGGGAGAACGAGCAGTACTTC. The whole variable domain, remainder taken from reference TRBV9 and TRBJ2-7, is DSGVTQTPKHLITATGQRVTLRCSPRSGDLSVYWYQQSLDQGLQFLIQYYNGEERAKGNILERFSAQQFPDLHSELNLSSLELGDSALYFCASGGENEQYFGPGTRLTVT.